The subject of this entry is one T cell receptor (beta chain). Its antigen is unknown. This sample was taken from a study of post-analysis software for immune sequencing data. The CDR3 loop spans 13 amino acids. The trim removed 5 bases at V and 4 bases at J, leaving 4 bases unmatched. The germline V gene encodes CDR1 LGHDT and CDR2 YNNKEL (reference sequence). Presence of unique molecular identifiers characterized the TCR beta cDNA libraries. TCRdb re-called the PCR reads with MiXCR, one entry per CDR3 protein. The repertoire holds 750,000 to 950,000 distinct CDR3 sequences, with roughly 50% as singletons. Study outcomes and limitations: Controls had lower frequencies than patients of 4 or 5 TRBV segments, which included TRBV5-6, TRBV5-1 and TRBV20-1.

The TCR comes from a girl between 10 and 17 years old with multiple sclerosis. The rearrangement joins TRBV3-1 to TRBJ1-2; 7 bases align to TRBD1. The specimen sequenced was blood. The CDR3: CASSRDSPYGYTF. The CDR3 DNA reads TGTGCCAGCAGCAGGGACAGCCCCTATGGCTACACCTTC.